Listed below are T cell receptor beta chains from one sample, sequenced in a study of CD8+ T cells in alopecia areata. Libraries were prepared by immunoSEQ multiplex PCR; TCRdb keeps only in-frame clonotypes and omits some of them. The data contain around 140,000 clones, approximately 49% of them singletons. Here the sequenced sample was CD8+ T cells sorted from blood, taken at week 0. The receptors here all came from a human donor with alopecia areata. Both conserved end residues are part of each CDR3. D genes are given only for firm matches. Some rows have no size entry. The others give once, few or many, or a class for an expanded clone.

size	V	D	J	CDR3	DNA
.	TRBV12-5	.	TRBJ1-5	CASGGPQHF	TGTGCTAGTGGAGGGCCCCAGCATTTT
.	TRBV29-1	.	TRBJ1-1	CSVEGVGQLNTEAFF	TGCAGCGTTGAAGGGGTAGGACAGTTGAACACTGAAGCTTTCTTT
.	TRBV29-1	.	TRBJ2-7	CSVESVGSRGIEQYF	TGCAGCGTTGAATCGGTGGGTTCCCGGGGTATCGAGCAGTACTTC
.	TRBV19	.	TRBJ1-1	CASQWMEGNTEAFF	TGTGCCAGTCAGTGGATGGAGGGGAACACTGAAGCTTTCTTT
.	TRBV9	.	TRBJ2-3	CASSVGDSGDTQYF	TGTGCCAGCAGCGTAGGAGACAGCGGAGATACGCAGTATTTT
.	TRBV4-2	.	TRBJ1-1	CASSQGGTNTEAFF	TGTGCCAGCAGCCAAGGGGGAACGAACACTGAAGCTTTCTTT
.	TRBV27	.	TRBJ2-5	CASSPRTDYQETQHF	TGTGCCAGCAGTCCTCGGACAGATTACCAAGAGACCCAGCACTTC
.	TRBV7-2	.	TRBJ1-2	CASSLAQGNYGYTF	TGTGCCAGCAGCTTAGCGCAGGGGAACTATGGCTACACCTTC
.	TRBV7-9	.	TRBJ1-2	CASSSQSGVENGYTF	TGTGCCAGCAGCTCGCAGTCGGGGGTAGAGAATGGCTACACCTTC
few	TRBV27	TRBD2	TRBJ2-1	CASSLSTSGAHNEQFF	TGTGCCAGCAGTTTATCGACTAGCGGGGCCCACAATGAGCAGTTCTTC
.	TRBV4-3	.	TRBJ1-6	CASSQDTDSYNSPLHF	TGCGCCAGCAGCCAAGATACAGACTCCTATAATTCACCCCTCCACTTT
once	TRBV25-1	.	TRBJ1-6	CASSGRRGVSYNSPLHF	TGTGCCAGCAGTGGAAGGAGAGGGGTTTCCTATAATTCACCCCTCCACTTT
.	TRBV5-4	.	TRBJ1-1	CASSLEGGSGTEAFF	TGTGCCAGCAGCTTGGAAGGTGGGAGTGGCACTGAAGCTTTCTTT
.	TRBV11-2	.	TRBJ1-1	CASSLDREDEAFF	TGTGCCAGCAGCTTAGATCGAGAGGATGAAGCTTTCTTT
few	TRBV13	.	TRBJ1-1	CASRLGDPRTPEAFF	TGTGCCAGCAGATTGGGGGACCCTCGGACCCCTGAAGCTTTCTTT
.	TRBV7-2	.	TRBJ2-7	CASSVQGTLTEQYF	TGTGCCAGCAGCGTACAGGGTACCTTAACCGAGCAGTACTTC
.	TRBV7-9	.	TRBJ2-7	CASSSDTYEQYF	TGTGCCAGCAGCAGCGACACCTACGAGCAGTACTTC
once	TRBV9	.	TRBJ1-2	CASSPSDGYTF	TGTGCCAGCAGCCCCTCGGACGGCTACACCTTC
once	TRBV7-9	.	TRBJ2-7	CASSKFLEQGSSEQYF	TGTGCCAGCAGCAAATTTCTTGAACAGGGCTCTAGCGAGCAGTACTTC
.	TRBV4-1	TRBD2	TRBJ2-1	CASRPEVGLAAYNEQFF	TGCGCCAGCAGACCTGAGGTGGGACTAGCGGCATACAATGAGCAGTTCTTC
.	TRBV29-1	.	TRBJ2-1	CSGDSNEQFF	TGCAGCGGCGACAGCAATGAGCAGTTCTTC
few	TRBV6-4	.	TRBJ1-1	CASARGPNTEAFF	TGTGCCAGCGCGCGAGGCCCGAACACTGAAGCTTTCTTT
few	TRBV7-8	TRBD1	TRBJ2-5	CASSLSRGSTQYF	TGTGCCAGCAGCTTATCCAGGGGGTCGACCCAGTACTTC
.	TRBV19	.	TRBJ2-5	CASGEEASTQETQYF	TGTGCCAGTGGGGAAGAGGCTTCGACGCAAGAGACCCAGTACTTC
.	TRBV29-1	.	TRBJ1-1	CSVAYLRRTEAFF	TGCAGCGTTGCGTACTTAAGGAGGACTGAAGCTTTCTTT
.	TRBV10-3	.	TRBJ2-7	CATMGLGLYEQYF	TGTGCCACCATGGGACTCGGGCTCTACGAGCAGTACTTC
.	TRBV25-1	.	TRBJ1-5	CASSDSQGEGNQPQHF	TGTGCCAGCAGTGATTCTCAGGGAGAGGGCAATCAGCCCCAGCATTTT
many	TRBV7-2	.	TRBJ2-6	CASSFVFQPSSGANVLTF	TGTGCCAGCAGCTTTGTATTTCAGCCAAGCTCTGGGGCCAACGTCCTGACTTTC
few	TRBV27	.	TRBJ1-2	CASSSLSLVGYTF	TGTGCCAGCAGTTCCCTTAGCCTGGTCGGCTACACCTTC
few	TRBV5-6	.	TRBJ2-1	CASSLENEQFF	TGTGCCAGCAGCTTGGAAAATGAGCAGTTCTTC
.	TRBV9	.	TRBJ2-2	CASSVGLDTGELFF	TGTGCCAGCAGCGTAGGCTTAGACACCGGGGAGCTGTTTTTT
.	TRBV9	.	TRBJ2-5	CASSVGPRRGLETQYF	TGTGCCAGCAGCGTAGGCCCTAGACGGGGGTTAGAGACCCAGTACTTC
.	TRBV27	.	TRBJ1-5	CASSDTPSNQPQHF	TGTGCCAGCAGTGACACCCCTAGCAATCAGCCCCAGCATTTT
.	TRBV7-9	.	TRBJ2-7	CASSRMNHEQYF	TGTGCCAGCAGCCGAATGAATCACGAGCAGTACTTC
.	TRBV29-1	.	TRBJ2-7	CSVGDYEQYF	TGCAGCGTTGGAGACTACGAGCAGTACTTC
.	TRBV5-1	.	TRBJ2-7	CASSLGQGTTYEQYF	TGCGCCAGCAGCTTGGGCCAGGGCACCACCTACGAGCAGTACTTC
few	TRBV5-1	.	TRBJ1-1	CASSSQGNTEAFF	TGCGCCAGCAGCTCACAGGGAAACACTGAAGCTTTCTTT
.	TRBV6-5	.	TRBJ2-5	CASSYSRGTRQETQYF	TGTGCCAGCAGTTACTCCCGCGGGACAAGACAAGAGACCCAGTACTTC
.	TRBV7-9	TRBD1	TRBJ2-7	CASSPWTGYEQYF	TGTGCCAGCAGCCCGTGGACAGGCTACGAGCAGTACTTC
.	TRBV11-2	TRBD2	TRBJ2-7	CASSPGTSGGLWLEQYF	TGTGCCAGCAGCCCCGGGACTAGCGGGGGCCTTTGGCTCGAGCAGTACTTC
few	TRBV10-3	.	TRBJ1-2	CAISESSALYGYTF	TGTGCCATCAGTGAGTCGTCGGCACTCTATGGCTACACCTTC
few	TRBV14	.	TRBJ2-7	CASSPYRDGYEQYF	TGTGCCAGCAGCCCATACAGGGACGGGTACGAGCAGTACTTC
.	TRBV13	.	TRBJ2-5	CASSLEGLETQYF	TGTGCCAGCAGCTTAGAGGGCCTGGAGACCCAGTACTTC
.	TRBV30	.	TRBJ1-5	CAWSEIDSNQPQHF	TGTGCCTGGAGTGAGATTGATAGCAATCAGCCCCAGCATTTT
.	TRBV6-4	TRBD1	TRBJ2-5	CASQALQGPQETQYF	TGTGCCAGTCAGGCCCTACAGGGGCCCCAAGAGACCCAGTACTTC
few	TRBV7-9	.	TRBJ1-3	CASSLPRGAGNTIYF	TGTGCCAGCAGCTTACCCCGGGGAGCGGGAAACACCATATATTTT
few	TRBV5-1	.	TRBJ1-2	CASSLGPYGYTF	TGCGCCAGCAGCTTGGGGCCATATGGCTACACCTTC
.	TRBV9	TRBD1	TRBJ2-1	CASSAGQGKGDEQFF	TGTGCCAGCAGCGCGGGACAGGGGAAGGGGGATGAGCAGTTCTTC
.	TRBV6-6	.	TRBJ1-4	CASSHGADATNEKLFF	TGTGCCAGCAGTCACGGGGCCGACGCAACTAATGAAAAACTGTTTTTT
.	TRBV2	TRBD1	TRBJ1-5	CASTPGTGEYSNQPQHF	TGTGCCAGCACACCCGGGACAGGGGAATATAGCAATCAGCCCCAGCATTTT
.	TRBV13	.	TRBJ2-7	CASSLELGQTYEQYF	TGTGCCAGCAGCTTAGAGTTAGGACAGACCTACGAGCAGTACTTC